A single sample is the source of the 32 T cell receptor beta chains below, sequenced in a study of molecular identifiers for immune sequencing clone quantification. TCRdb independently ran MiXCR on the PCR reads; one entry per CDR3 protein. The table shows roughly 300,000 distinct CDR3 sequences, with about a quarter occurring only once. Sequenced material: naive CD8+ T cells from blood, with Jurkat cell RNA spiked in. As to subset: FACS-sorted CD8+CD4-CCR7+CD45RA+ naive T cells. These TCRs come from a human donor in good health. Some libraries in this study had Jurkat cell RNA spiked in.

This chain joins TRBV9 and TRBJ2-5, with D tentatively TRBD1 (6 bases). There are 14 residues in the CDR3. CDR1 and CDR2 from the germline V gene are SGDLS and YYNGEE. V was shortened by 3 bases and J by 4 bases, with 13 bases between the two germline ends. DNA of the CDR3: TGTGCCAGCAGCGCCGGGACATTGCGAGAGACCCAGTACTTC. It codes for CASSAGTLRETQYF. Full variable domain (outside the CDR3, taken from reference TRBV9 and TRBJ2-5): DSGVTQTPKHLITATGQRVTLRCSPRSGDLSVYWYQQSLDQGLQFLIQYYNGEERAKGNILERFSAQQFPDLHSELNLSSLELGDSALYFCASSAGTLRETQYFGPGTRLLVL.

The genes are TRBV7-9 and TRBJ2-7; 10 bases are a match to TRBD2. Germline CDR1 and CDR2: SEHNR and FQNEAQ (reference sequence). CDR3 length: 15 residues. The trim removed 4 bases at V and 5 bases at J, leaving 8 bases unmatched. The CDR3 nucleotides read TGTGCCAGCAGCTCCGTAGCGGGGGGTGGCAACGAGCAGTACTTC. This codes for CASSSVAGGGNEQYF.

The rearrangement links TRBV15 to TRBJ2-5; D possibly uses TRBD1 or TRBD2 (6 bases each). The CDR3 loop spans 16 amino acids. CDR1 LNHNV and CDR2 YYDKDF come from the germline V gene (reference sequence). The V end lost 5 bases, the J end lost 1 base, and 17 bases lay between the germline ends. The CDR3 loop is CATSAKVGGPQETQYF. The CDR3 DNA reads TGTGCCACCAGCGCAAAGGTTGGGGGGCCCCAAGAGACCCAGTACTTC.

J is TRBJ1-1 and V is TRBV6-2 or TRBV6-3; TRBD1 might be the D (6 bases). V lost 2 bases to trimming and J lost 8 bases, with 9 bases between them. The CDR3 is made up of 12 amino acids. In germline, CDR1 is MNHEY, CDR2 SVGEGT. The CDR3 nucleotides are TGTGCCAGCAGTTACCCGGGACAAGAAGCTTTCTTT. Protein sequence: CASSYPGQEAFF.

This clonotype was recorded a few times. The CDR3 DNA sequence: TGTGCCAGCAGTGAACAGCTTCAGCCCCAGTATTTT. It yields the protein CASSEQLQPQYF. The rearrangement links TRBV2 to TRBJ1-5; D uncertain. The J call may be mistaken, given a closer DNA end match to TRBJ2-3. This CDR3 has 12 amino acids. Germline V gives CDR1 SNHLY, CDR2 FYNNEI.

Concerning this clonotype itself: A much larger clone lies one base from this, so it may be a read error. The chain carries TRBV29-1 and TRBJ2-7; D is perhaps TRBD1 (6 bases). The CDR3 is 14 amino acids. Per the germline V gene, CDR1 is SQVTM and CDR2 is ANQGSEA. The CDR3 spells CSVPPGQGFYEQSF. The CDR3 region has the DNA TGCAGCGTACCCCCGGGACAAGGATTTTACGAGCAGTCCTTC.

V is TRBV12-3 or TRBV12-4 and J is TRBJ2-3, with D hard to call. V shed 1 base and J shed 1 base, with 9 bases lying between them. CDR3 size: 15 residues. The CDR3 protein is CASSLVLVGTDTQYF. The CDR3 region has the DNA TGTGCCAGCAGTTTAGTCTTGGTAGGCACAGATACGCAGTATTTT.

This clonotype has ten or more counts. The chain carries TRBV4-1 and TRBJ2-7; the D is unclear. Germline assignment: CDR1 MGHRA and CDR2 YSYEKL. This CDR3 region has 12 residues. The V end was cut by 4 bases, the J end by 5 bases, with 9 bases between. The CDR3 nucleotides are TGCGCCAGCAGCCCAAGGGTCAACGAGCAGTACTTC. This translates into CASSPRVNEQYF.

The rearrangement links TRBV7-9 to TRBJ1-5, with a weak D call TRBD1 (6 bases). Germline assignment: CDR1 SEHNR and CDR2 FQNEAQ (reference sequence). The CDR3 is 15 residues long. V gave up 1 base and J gave up 6 bases, with 13 bases separating them. In DNA form, the CDR3 reads TGTGCCAGCAGCTTAGGCGGGGGGGGCGGTCAGCCCCAGCATTTT. It is translated as CASSLGGGGGQPQHF.

This clonotype appeared a few times. The chain recombines TRBV4-3 with TRBJ2-5; D not certain. There are 14 residues in the CDR3. Trimming pared 0 bases from V and 3 bases from J, leaving 8 bases between. Per germline, CDR1 LGHNA and CDR2 YSLEER. The CDR3 is CASSQEAWKETQYF. CDR3 nucleotides: TGCGCCAGCAGCCAAGAGGCGTGGAAAGAGACCCAGTACTTC.

This clonotype occurred many times. V and J are TRBV5-4 and TRBJ1-2, with D hard to call. Trimming removed 0 bases from V and 3 bases from J, with 12 bases in between. The CDR3 covers 15 residues. Germline V CDR1 and CDR2: SGHNT, YYREEE (reference sequence). The CDR3, as DNA: TGTGCCAGCAGCTTGGCCCAGGATTTATACTATGGCTACACCTTC. It is translated as CASSLAQDLYYGYTF.

This clonotype was observed a handful of times. This chain connects TRBV19 to TRBJ2-2, with D perhaps matching TRBD1 or TRBD2 (5 bases each). Trimming took 6 bases from V and 3 from J, leaving 14 bases between them. The CDR3 totals 15 residues. From germline, CDR1 is LNHDA and CDR2 SQIVND (reference sequence). CDR3 DNA sequence: TGTGCCAGTAGAGGGCTGGTGGGGGACACCGGGGAGCTGTTTTTT. Translated: CASRGLVGDTGELFF.

The sample holds many counts of this clonotype. V is TRBV29-1 and J is TRBJ1-1, with a tentative D call TRBD1 (6 bases). Germline assignment: CDR1 SQVTM and CDR2 ANQGSEA. This CDR3 is built from 13 residues. V gave up 6 bases and J gave up 4 bases, with 15 bases separating them. CDR3 nucleotide sequence: TGCAGCGTGGGGGGCCCATTGGGCACTGAAGCTTTCTTT. It is translated as CSVGGPLGTEAFF.

This clonotype was counted ten times or more. This chain connects TRBV7-9 to TRBJ2-2; D remains ambiguous. Germline V gene sequence: CDR1 SEHNR, CDR2 FQNEAQ (reference sequence). Trimming took off 2 bases at V and 5 bases at J, with 15 bases between the two ends. The CDR3 consists of 16 residues. For the CDR3, the DNA is TGTGCCAGCAGCTTACAGGAAGTGGGGTTGACCGGGGAGCTGTTTTTT. It translates to CASSLQEVGLTGELFF.

This clonotype has more than one count but fewer than ten. In nucleotides, the CDR3 is TGTGCCATCAGTGACCCGGGTAATCAGCCCCAGCATTTT. Residues: CAISDPGNQPQHF. The rearrangement uses TRBV10-3 and TRBJ1-5; D ambiguous. Germline lookup yields CDR1 ENHRY and CDR2 SYGVKD. With 3 bases removed from V and 4 bases from J, the gap between germline ends came to 7 bases. This CDR3 is built from 13 residues.

The sample holds a few counts of this clonotype. The rearrangement uses TRBV27 and TRBJ2-7, with 8 bases fitting TRBD2. The V and J ends lost 2 bases and 2 bases, in that order; junction bases with no gene match: 5. The CDR3 runs 15 residues. In germline, CDR1 is MNHEY, CDR2 SMNVEV (reference sequence). CDR3: CASSLALAGPYEQYF. The CDR3 coding sequence is TGTGCCAGCAGTTTAGCGTTAGCGGGGCCCTACGAGCAGTACTTC.

This clonotype was observed a few times. The chain joins TRBV12-3 or TRBV12-4 to TRBJ2-2; possibly TRBD1 or TRBD2 for D (6 bases each). Trimming removed 5 bases at V and 5 bases at J, with 21 bases between. The CDR3 consists of 17 residues. This CDR3 reads CASSNPGGGQVTGELFF. The CDR3 DNA follows: TGTGCCAGCAGTAATCCAGGTGGGGGGCAAGTGACCGGGGAGCTGTTTTTT.

The CDR3 is CAISESDSPEAFF. The CDR3 coding sequence is TGTGCCATCAGTGAGTCGGACAGCCCTGAAGCTTTCTTT. The chain has TRBV10-3 and TRBJ1-1; weak D call: TRBD1 (6 bases). CDR1 is ENHRY and CDR2 is SYGVKD in the germline V gene. V was pared by 0 bases and J by 6 bases, with 8 bases between. There are 13 residues in the CDR3.

This clonotype was counted many times. This sequence joins TRBV29-1 and TRBJ1-1, with D unclear. CDR3 length: 12 amino acids. Germline V gives CDR1 SQVTM, CDR2 ANQGSEA. Trimming pared 5 bases from V and 4 bases from J, leaving 11 bases between. CDR3 bases: TGCAGCGTTCAGGACGGGTCCACTGAAGCTTTCTTT. It translates to CSVQDGSTEAFF.

This clonotype came up a few times. V is TRBV6-2 or TRBV6-3 and J is TRBJ2-1; 14 bases match TRBD2. CDR3 length: 14 amino acids. Germline V gene sequence: CDR1 MNHEY, CDR2 SVGEGT. Trimming took 5 bases from V and 15 from J; bases not matched to a gene: 9. DNA for the CDR3: TGTGCCAGCAGTCCCGGGACTAGCGGGAGTTCTGCGTTCTTC. It is translated as CASSPGTSGSSAFF.

The gene calls are TRBV7-2 and TRBJ2-7; no clear D gene. In germline, CDR1 is SGHTA, CDR2 FQGNSA. The V gene lost 3 bases and the J gene lost 1 base, with 22 bases spanning the gap. CDR3 length: 18 amino acids. The CDR3 nucleotides read TGTGCCAGCAGCTTTTCCAACCGGTTCATCAAAAATTCCTACGAGCAGTACTTC. This translates into CASSFSNRFIKNSYEQYF. Combining the CDR3 with reference TRBV7-2 and TRBJ2-7 gives the whole variable domain GAGVSQSPSNKVTEKGKDVELRCDPISGHTALYWYRQSLGQGLEFLIYFQGNSAPDKSGLPSDRFSAERTGGSVSTLTIQRTQQEDSAVYLCASSFSNRFIKNSYEQYFGPGTRLTVT.

Note on this clonotype: This may stem from a read error, because a much larger clone lies one nucleotide away. The rearrangement links TRBV7-9 to TRBJ2-5; TRBD1 is a possible D gene (6 bases). The CDR3 consists of 14 residues. Germline V gene data show CDR1 as SEHNR and CDR2 as FQNEAQ (reference sequence). V was pared by 5 bases and J by 0 bases, with 10 bases between. CDR3: CASSTGTYQETQYF. CDR3 DNA sequence: TGTGCCAGCAGCACCGGGACATACCAAGAGACCCAGTACTTC.

This chain uses TRBV4-3 with TRBJ2-6; TRBD1 is a possible D gene (6 bases). Germline V gene sequence: CDR1 LGHNA, CDR2 YSLEER. Trimming removed 0 bases at V and 0 bases at J, with 9 bases between. The CDR3 covers 17 residues. For the CDR3, the DNA is TGCGCCAGCAGCCAAGAGGGACACCCCTCTGGGGCCAACGTCCTGACTTTC. Translation gives CASSQEGHPSGANVLTF.

About this clonotype itself: Since a much larger clone is just one base distant, this may be a read error. It is likely a read error, because the conserved phenylalanine at the end of the CDR3 is missing. The rearrangement links TRBV7-8 to TRBJ1-5, with D perhaps matching TRBD1 (6 bases). The CDR3 length is 15 residues. The V end was cut by 1 base, the J end by 3 bases, with 10 bases between. Germline CDR1 reads SGHVS; CDR2 reads FQNEAQ. The chain's CDR3 is CASSLEDSPNQPQHL. CDR3 DNA: TGTGCCAGCAGCTTAGAGGACAGCCCCAATCAGCCCCAGCATTTG.

This clonotype was detected ten times or more. The genes are TRBV5-1 and TRBJ2-3; a weak D match, TRBD1 (6 bases). Trimming stripped 4 bases from V and 0 bases from J, with 15 bases between. Germline CDR1 and CDR2: SGHRS and YFSETQ. The CDR3 consists of 16 residues. The CDR3: CASSQGQWDSTDTQYF. Here the CDR3 DNA reads TGCGCCAGCAGCCAAGGACAGTGGGATAGCACAGATACGCAGTATTTT.

The table lists this clonotype with a few counts. CDR3 sequence: CASSSRQGSNEKLFF. The CDR3 nucleotides are TGTGCCAGCAGCTCCAGACAGGGATCTAATGAAAAACTGTTTTTT. The rearrangement links TRBV7-6 to TRBJ1-4; 7 bases are shared with TRBD1. V lost 4 bases and J lost 3; bases outside the gene matches: 5. The CDR3 has 15 residues. The germline V gene has CDR1 SGHVS and CDR2 FNYEAQ.

This clonotype was found many times. The chain recombines TRBV7-9 with TRBJ2-7, with D hard to call. The germline CDR1 and CDR2 sequences are SEHNR and FQNEAQ (reference sequence). Trimming stripped 4 bases from V and 4 bases from J, with 11 bases between. This CDR3 has 13 amino acids. The CDR3 region has the DNA TGTGCCAGCAGCTCCGGCGGTCGATACGAGCAGTACTTC. Translating gives CASSSGGRYEQYF.

This clonotype was found a few times. The chain is built from TRBV3-1 and TRBJ2-7; 7 bases fit TRBD1. V lost 1 base and J lost 5; bases outside the gene matches: 8. The germline V gene encodes CDR1 LGHDT and CDR2 YNNKEL (reference sequence). The CDR3 loop spans 15 amino acids. The CDR3 DNA reads as TGTGCCAGCAGCCAAGTATCCGACAGGGAAGACGAGCAGTACTTC. It yields the protein CASSQVSDREDEQYF.

On this clonotype: This could be a read error, since a much larger clone is one nucleotide away. The chain is built from TRBV5-3 and TRBJ2-7, with TRBD2 matching 11 bases. TRBV5-3 carries the ORF label, with uncertain function. This CDR3 contains 14 residues. The CDR3 here is CASSSLAGGGEQCF. The CDR3 bases are TGTGCCAGCAGCTCTCTAGCGGGAGGCGGCGAGCAGTGCTTC.

There are many counts of this clonotype. The rearrangement links TRBV4-3 to TRBJ2-7; D unclear. The CDR3 covers 14 residues. Germline lookup yields CDR1 LGHNA and CDR2 YSLEER. V was trimmed by 0 bases and J by 3 bases, leaving 9 bases between them. CDR3 coding DNA: TGCGCCAGCAGCCAAGATCTTAACGGCTACGAGCAGTACTTC. Translating it yields CASSQDLNGYEQYF.

This clonotype was counted many times. This chain connects TRBV4-3 to TRBJ2-3; no reliable D call. The CDR3 is 14 amino acids. V lost 0 bases and J lost 0, with 4 bases in between. Per germline, CDR1 LGHNA and CDR2 YSLEER. DNA for the CDR3: TGCGCCAGCAGCCAAGAACAAAGCACAGATACGCAGTATTTT. As protein: CASSQEQSTDTQYF.

V is TRBV14 and J is TRBJ2-1, with D unresolved. The germline CDR1 and CDR2 sequences are SGHDN and FVKESK. The CDR3 is made up of 15 amino acids. The V and J ends lost 4 bases and 2 bases respectively, with 12 bases between them. CDR3: CASSLYERTYNEQFF. The CDR3 region has the DNA TGTGCCAGCAGCCTCTATGAGCGCACCTACAATGAGCAGTTCTTC.